These T cell receptor beta chains were read from a single sample in a study of tumor T cells in aggressive B-cell lymphoma. Using immunoSEQ multiplex PCR, the repertoire was profiled, and TCRdb retains in-frame clones only, with some absent. This table holds around 4,500 clones, 88% found once. Sequenced sample: tumor tissue. The source of these receptors is an adult with diffuse large B cell lymphoma. Both conserved end residues are part of each CDR3. D genes are given only for firm matches. Some rows have no size entry. The others give once, few or many, or a class for an expanded clone.

v_gene: TRBV6-6; j_gene: TRBJ2-4; abundance: .; d_gene: .; CDR3nt: TGTGCCAGCAGCGAACAGCTAGCCAAAAACATTCAGTACTTC; CDR3aa: CASSEQLAKNIQYF
v_gene: TRBV15; j_gene: TRBJ1-6; abundance: few; d_gene: .; CDR3nt: TGTGCCACCAGCAGAGATACAGTCGGGCGGACAAATTCACCCCTCCACTTT; CDR3aa: CATSRDTVGRTNSPLHF
v_gene: TRBV4-1; j_gene: TRBJ2-2; abundance: .; d_gene: .; CDR3nt: TGCGCCAGCAGCCAAGCTAGTATCGCCGGGGAGCTGTTTTTT; CDR3aa: CASSQASIAGELFF
v_gene: TRBV6-4; j_gene: TRBJ1-2; abundance: .; d_gene: TRBD1; CDR3nt: TGTGCCAGCAGTGACGCAACCCAGCAGGGACAGGGAAATGGCTACACCTTC; CDR3aa: CASSDATQQGQGNGYTF
v_gene: TRBV4-1; j_gene: TRBJ1-1; abundance: .; d_gene: TRBD1; CDR3nt: TGCGCCAGCAGCATCCGGACAGGGGGTGGCACTGAAGCTTTCTTT; CDR3aa: CASSIRTGGGTEAFF
v_gene: TRBV28; j_gene: TRBJ2-7; abundance: .; d_gene: .; CDR3nt: TGTGCCAGCGAGTCCCTCTACGAGCAGTACTTC; CDR3aa: CASESLYEQYF
v_gene: TRBV19; j_gene: TRBJ2-2; abundance: .; d_gene: .; CDR3nt: TGTGCCAGTAGTGTGGGGCCGAACACCGGGGAGCTGTTTTTT; CDR3aa: CASSVGPNTGELFF
v_gene: TRBV4-2; j_gene: TRBJ1-5; abundance: .; d_gene: TRBD1; CDR3nt: TGTGCCAGCAGCCAAGAACCTCAGGGGGAGAATCAGCCCCAGCATTTT; CDR3aa: CASSQEPQGENQPQHF
v_gene: TRBV12-2; j_gene: TRBJ1-5; abundance: once; d_gene: .; CDR3nt: TGTGCAAGTCGCACCCTTCCCAGTAGCAATAGCAATCAGCCCCAGCATTTT; CDR3aa: CASRTLPSSNSNQPQHF
v_gene: TRBV6-4; j_gene: TRBJ2-1; abundance: once; d_gene: TRBD2; CDR3nt: TGTGCCAGCAGTAGACTGGCGGGGGGCGTGAGCTCCTACAATGAGCAGTTCTTC; CDR3aa: CASSRLAGGVSSYNEQFF
v_gene: TRBV30; j_gene: TRBJ2-3; abundance: .; d_gene: TRBD2; CDR3nt: TGTGCCTGGAGTCAACCCCATAGCGGGGGGGGAGATACGCAGTATTTT; CDR3aa: CAWSQPHSGGGDTQYF
v_gene: TRBV5-1; j_gene: TRBJ1-4; abundance: .; d_gene: TRBD1; CDR3nt: TGCGCCAGCAGCTCCAGACAGGGAGGAACTAATGAAAAACTGTTTTTT; CDR3aa: CASSSRQGGTNEKLFF
v_gene: TRBV4-3; j_gene: TRBJ1-6; abundance: .; d_gene: .; CDR3nt: TGCGCCAGCAGCCAAGGGGCAGGGCAGAATTCACCCCTCCACTTT; CDR3aa: CASSQGAGQNSPLHF
v_gene: TRBV15; j_gene: TRBJ2-5; abundance: once; d_gene: TRBD2; CDR3nt: TGTGCCACCAGTTCCCAGCGGGGAGCTCAAGAGACCCAGTACTTC; CDR3aa: CATSSQRGAQETQYF